This TCR beta chain was documented in a study of OX40 agonist ivuxolimab in advanced cancers. Across the study: Six ivuxolimab dose levels, 0.01 to 10 mg/kg, were given intravenously every 2 weeks.

Using immunoSEQ multiplex PCR, the repertoire was profiled, and TCRdb retains in-frame clones only, with some absent. Of around 3,000 clones listed, around 80% were seen once; the top ten hold under 30%. The trim removed 4 bases at V and 2 bases at J, leaving 7 bases unmatched. Germline V gene sequence: CDR1 MGHRA, CDR2 YSYEKL. This CDR3 is built from 15 residues. This chain joins TRBV4-1 and TRBJ2-7, with 8 bases aligning to TRBD2. This clonotype originated in an adult with an advanced solid tumor such as melanoma, head and neck, liver or kidney cancer. Sequenced material: CD4+ or CD8+ T cells sorted from blood, taken in a trial of the OX40 agonist ivuxolimab. In nucleotides, the CDR3 is TGCGCCAGCAGCCCCGAAGCGGGAGAAACCTACGAGCAGTACTTC. Translation gives CASSPEAGETYEQYF.